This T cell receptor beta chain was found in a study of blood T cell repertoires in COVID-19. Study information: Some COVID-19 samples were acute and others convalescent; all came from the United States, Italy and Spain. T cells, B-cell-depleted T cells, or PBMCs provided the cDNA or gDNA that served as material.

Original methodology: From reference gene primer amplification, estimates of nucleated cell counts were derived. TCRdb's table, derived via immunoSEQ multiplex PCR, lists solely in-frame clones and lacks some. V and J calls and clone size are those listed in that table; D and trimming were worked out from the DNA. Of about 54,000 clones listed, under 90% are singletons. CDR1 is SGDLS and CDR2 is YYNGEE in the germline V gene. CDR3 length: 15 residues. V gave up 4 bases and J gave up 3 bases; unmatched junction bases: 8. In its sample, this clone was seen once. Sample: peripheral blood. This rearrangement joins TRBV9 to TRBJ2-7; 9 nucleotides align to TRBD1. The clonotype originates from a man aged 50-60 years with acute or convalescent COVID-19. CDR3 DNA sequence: TGTGCCAGCAGCAAACAGGGGGCCTCAAACTACGAGCAGTACTTC. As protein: CASSKQGASNYEQYF. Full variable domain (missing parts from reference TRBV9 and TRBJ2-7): DSGVTQTPKHLITATGQRVTLRCSPRSGDLSVYWYQQSLDQGLQFLIQYYNGEERAKGNILERFSAQQFPDLHSELNLSSLELGDSALYFCASSKQGASNYEQYFGPGTRLTVT.